The T cell receptor beta chain described here comes from a study of human T cells and chemical hapten exposure. The overall study: The study enrolled mostly female patients with alopecia areata, totalis or universalis. Small discrepancies in pooled library volume mainly accounted for the varying TCR yields per sample.

This clonotype has more than one count but fewer than ten. From germline, CDR1 is KGHSH and CDR2 LQKENI. CDR3 length: 16 residues. The germline V and J ends were trimmed by 4 bases and 2 bases, with 18 bases remaining between them. Time point: patch test 3, about 24 weeks after DPC sensitization. The treatment: therapeutic diphenylcyclopropenone sensitization with weekly scalp DPC. Blood draws preceded each patch test application. TCRdb ran MiXCR on the RACE reads and lists one entry per CDR3 protein. The repertoire includes 85,000 to 100,000 distinct CDR3 sequences, 25% to 30% of them detected once, and under 13% sits in the top ten.

The sequencing used whole blood, collected in connection with sensitization to the hapten diphenylcyclopropenone (DPC). The chain couples TRBV18 to TRBJ2-7; the D gene is possibly TRBD2 (5 bases). This TCR derives from a man aged 35-49 years with alopecia areata. Some clones in this sample may be carry-over from other donors' samples. The CDR3 spells CASSRLSGPQTYEQYF. The CDR3 DNA reads TGTGCCAGCTCACGCCTCAGCGGTCCTCAAACCTACGAGCAGTACTTC. Looking up the rest from reference TRBV18 and TRBJ2-7 gives the full variable domain: NAGVMQNPRHLVRRRGQEARLRCSPMKGHSHVYWYRQLPEEGLKFMVYLQKENIIDESGMPKERFSAEFPKEGPSILRIQQVVRGDSAAYFCASSRLSGPQTYEQYFGPGTRLTVT.